This record concerns one T cell receptor (beta chain) sequence. The antigen is not known. The data were obtained in a study of shared clonotypes between healthy human individuals. On the study more broadly: Donor composition was a couple of women and a few men, aged 18 to 49.

Donors had no recently reported acute infections or vaccinations and were HIV-negative. Splitting of CD4+ cells produced CD45RA+ naive and CD45RA-negative memory subsets. V lost 0 bases, J lost 8 bases, and 7 bases stayed unmatched. Germline CDR1 reads SGDLS; CDR2 reads YYNGEE. This CDR3 contains 15 residues. Study-wide results and caveats: Generation probability values for non-shared clonotypes were lower than those for clonotypes shared by all four donors.

Profiling relied on immunoSEQ multiplex PCR, and the TCRdb table lists in-frame clones only, not all of them. The data hold approximately 1,500,000 clones, with around 97% observed a single time. The V and J genes are TRBV9 and TRBJ1-5; 8 bases are shared with TRBD1. Sequencing was carried out using naive CD4+ T cells sorted from blood. The subset here: CD45RA+ positively selected. This clonotype was obtained from a man aged 30-40 years in good health. The CDR3 bases are TGTGCCAGCAGCGTAGCCTCCACAGGGGGTGAGCCCCAGCATTTT. Protein sequence: CASSVASTGGEPQHF. The full variable domain, completed using reference TRBV9 and TRBJ1-5, is DSGVTQTPKHLITATGQRVTLRCSPRSGDLSVYWYQQSLDQGLQFLIQYYNGEERAKGNILERFSAQQFPDLHSELNLSSLELGDSALYFCASSVASTGGEPQHFGDGTRLSIL.